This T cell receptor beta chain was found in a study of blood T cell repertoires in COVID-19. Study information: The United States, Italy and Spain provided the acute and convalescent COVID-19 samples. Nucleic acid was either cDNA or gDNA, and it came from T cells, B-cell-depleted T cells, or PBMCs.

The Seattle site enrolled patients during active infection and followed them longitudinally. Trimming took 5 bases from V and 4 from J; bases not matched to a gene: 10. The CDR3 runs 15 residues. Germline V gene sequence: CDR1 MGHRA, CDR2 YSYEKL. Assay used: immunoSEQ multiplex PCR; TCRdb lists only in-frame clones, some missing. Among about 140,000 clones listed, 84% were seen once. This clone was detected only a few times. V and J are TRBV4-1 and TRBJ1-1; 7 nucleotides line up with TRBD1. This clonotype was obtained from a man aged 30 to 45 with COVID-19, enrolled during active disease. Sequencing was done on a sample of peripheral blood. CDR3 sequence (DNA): TGCGCCAGCAGCACACAGGGGCTAGGGGGCACTGAAGCTTTCTTT. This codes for CASSTQGLGGTEAFF.